One and the same sample provided the 2 T cell receptor beta chains below, sequenced in a study of lung T cells in sarcoidosis with Löfgren's syndrome. Each CDR3 protein is one row after TCRdb ran MiXCR on the reads. The sample holds 58,000 or so distinct CDR3 sequences, 21% seen once. Specimen: CD4+ T cells from PBMCs. All receptors derive from a human donor with sarcoidosis (Löfgren's syndrome or another form), or a control subject (not recorded which).

This clonotype was seen at least ten times. CDR3: CASSPLNTEAFF. The CDR3, as DNA: TGTGCCAGCAGTCCATTGAACACTGAAGCTTTCTTT. The genes are TRBV12-3 or TRBV12-4 and TRBJ1-1, with D uncertain. This CDR3 comprises 12 residues. The V gene lost 5 bases and the J gene lost 0 bases, with 4 bases spanning the gap.

This clonotype came up many times. This chain uses TRBV20-1 with TRBJ1-2; D not resolved. CDR3 length: 11 residues. Trimming removed 7 bases from V and 2 bases from J, with 8 bases in between. CDR1 and CDR2 (germline): DFQATT, SNEGSKA (reference sequence). DNA of the CDR3: TGCAGTGTGTGGCGAAACTATGGCTACACCTTC. Translating gives CSVWRNYGYTF.